Below, 25 T cell receptor beta chains from the same sample are listed, as sequenced in a study of Ad26.COV2.S vaccination and SARS-CoV-2 variants (dated by TCRdb to about 2021). Preparation of the library involved the immunoSEQ multiplex PCR assay. The clones in this table, taken by TCRdb from immuneACCESS, are in-frame only. Not every clone is retained; where verified, under half of the shortfall comes from an unresolved V gene, and the cause of the rest is unknown. This sample comprises 430,000 or so clones, roughly 89% of them detected only once. The leading ten clones occupy 2% to 3% of the sample. The meaning of the sample's treatment or condition label: about 20 received Ad26.COV2.S at low or high dose, single or two shots; roughly 5 received placebo; per-sample allocation not given. For vaccine and placebo recipients, the sequenced repertoires came from samples collected on day 63 after the first injection.

The specimen was peripheral blood, collected in a trial of Ad26.COV2.S vaccine versus placebo. The receptors come from a person aged 18-65 years who received the Ad26.COV2.S COVID-19 vaccine or a placebo.

This clone is a singleton in its sample. V usage is TRBV4-1 and J usage is TRBJ2-3; 8 bases line up with TRBD2. Germline assignment: CDR1 MGHRA and CDR2 YSYEKL. The junction had 17 bases not matched to a gene; V was cut back by 8 bases and J by 4 bases. This CDR3 spans 17 amino acids. The CDR3 DNA reads as TGCGCCAGCTGGAACGGGGGGGTCGGTGTACGGGCAGATACGCAGTATTTT. Translation gives CASWNGGVGVRADTQYF.

As for this clone: Within the sample, other DNA sequences also encode this same CDR3. The J gene is TRBJ2-1, the V gene TRBV9; tentatively, D is TRBD1 or TRBD2 (6 bases each). The germline gives CDR1 SGDLS, CDR2 YYNGEE. CDR3 length: 15 residues. V was shortened by 0 bases and J by 2 bases, with 9 bases between the two germline ends. CDR3 loop: CASSVEGGPYNEQFF. CDR3 coding DNA: TGTGCCAGCAGCGTAGAAGGGGGGCCCTACAATGAGCAGTTCTTC. Based on the CDR3 plus reference TRBV9 and TRBJ2-1, the full variable domain is DSGVTQTPKHLITATGQRVTLRCSPRSGDLSVYWYQQSLDQGLQFLIQYYNGEERAKGNILERFSAQQFPDLHSELNLSSLELGDSALYFCASSVEGGPYNEQFFGPGTRLTVL.

The CDR3 DNA follows: TGTGCCAGCAGCTTAGGTACCGCCGCTCAGGGTCGCACAGATACGCAGTATTTT. Translated, it gives CASSLGTAAQGRTDTQYF. The rearrangement links TRBV7-6 to TRBJ2-3; perhaps TRBD1 as D (5 bases). Trimming removed 1 base at V and 1 base at J, with 18 bases between. There are 18 residues in the CDR3. Germline assignment: CDR1 SGHVS and CDR2 FNYEAQ.

J is TRBJ1-3 and V is TRBV5-1, with D hard to call. The CDR3 covers 17 residues. V was cut by 0 bases and J by 0 bases, with 13 bases left in between. Germline V lookup: CDR1 SGHRS, CDR2 YFSETQ. The CDR3 sequence: CASSLDILPGSGNTIYF. In DNA, the CDR3 is TGCGCCAGCAGCTTGGATATCCTCCCGGGCTCTGGAAACACCATATATTTT.

The gene calls are TRBV27 and TRBJ1-6; D is perhaps TRBD1 (6 bases). Germline V gene data show CDR1 as MNHEY and CDR2 as SMNVEV (reference sequence). The CDR3 contains 15 residues. V was clipped by 3 bases and J by 4 bases, with 10 bases between them. CDR3 residues: CASSFRGGYNSPLHF. Written as DNA, the CDR3 is TGTGCCAGCAGTTTTAGGGGGGGATATAATTCACCCCTCCACTTT.

The chain recombines TRBV29-1 with TRBJ2-1; D ambiguous. CDR1 is SQVTM and CDR2 is ANQGSEA in the germline V gene. The germline V and J ends were trimmed by 4 bases and 4 bases, with 8 bases remaining between them. The CDR3 extends over 12 amino acids. The CDR3, as DNA: TGCAGCGTTGTAATTCAGTACAATGAGCAGTTCTTC. Residues: CSVVIQYNEQFF.

The chain joins TRBV7-2 to TRBJ1-4, with TRBD1 identical over 9 bases. The germline V gene encodes CDR1 SGHTA and CDR2 FQGNSA. CDR3 length: 15 amino acids. With 3 bases clipped from V and 10 bases from J, the junction kept 9 bases outside the gene matches. Written as DNA, the CDR3 is TGTGCCAGCAGCTTCCAAACAGGGGGCGGTGGAAAACTGTTTTTT. Translating gives CASSFQTGGGGKLFF.

The genes are TRBV6-5 and TRBJ2-7; no clear D. This CDR3 is built from 15 residues. CDR1 and CDR2 (germline): MNHEY, SVGAGI. Trimming removed 5 bases at V and 2 bases at J, with 16 bases between. The CDR3 spells CASSLTAGDPYEQYF. Written as DNA, the CDR3 is TGTGCCAGCAGTCTAACCGCAGGTGACCCCTACGAGCAGTACTTC.

The genes are TRBV19 and TRBJ1-5; tentatively, D is TRBD1 (5 bases). The CDR3 has 17 amino acids. Germline loops: CDR1 LNHDA, CDR2 SQIVND (reference sequence). V gave up 7 bases and J gave up 2 bases, with 21 bases separating them. The CDR3 sequence is CASTFNSWGVGNQPQHF. CDR3 sequence (DNA): TGTGCCAGTACCTTTAATTCTTGGGGGGTAGGCAATCAGCCCCAGCATTTT.

This chain uses TRBV6-6 with TRBJ2-1, with D hard to call. The CDR3 runs 12 residues. V lost 5 bases to trimming and J lost 3 bases, with 5 bases between them. CDR1 MNHNY and CDR2 SVGAGI come from the germline V gene (reference sequence). As DNA, the CDR3 is TGTGCCAGCAGTGGCAACTACAATGAGCAGTTCTTC. As protein: CASSGNYNEQFF.

The V gene is TRBV3-1 (or the pseudogene TRBV3-2), the J gene TRBJ2-7; D gene ambiguous. CDR1 is LGHDT and CDR2 is YNNKEL in the germline V gene (reference sequence). This CDR3 region has 15 residues. Trimming shortened V by 1 base and J by 2 bases, and 12 bases separated the two germline ends. In nucleotides, the CDR3 is TGTGCCAGCAGCCAAGCATGGAGTCCCCCCTACGAGCAGTACTTC. Encoded protein: CASSQAWSPPYEQYF.

Comments on this clone: The same CDR3 also results from other DNA sequences found in this sample. J is TRBJ1-5 and V is TRBV6-2 or TRBV6-3, with D unresolved. Germline V gives CDR1 MNHEY, CDR2 SVGEGT. The CDR3 runs to 12 residues. Trimming shortened V by 6 bases and J by 7 bases, and 10 bases separated the two germline ends. The CDR3 region has the DNA TGTGCCAGCAGCTATCGTTACCAGCCCCAGCATTTT. Translated, it gives CASSYRYQPQHF.

The CDR3 here is CASSSTDSIYGYTF. CDR3 bases: TGTGCCAGCTCATCGACAGATTCCATCTATGGCTACACCTTC. The V gene is TRBV18, the J gene TRBJ1-2; weak D call: TRBD1 (5 bases). The germline gives CDR1 KGHSH, CDR2 LQKENI. The CDR3 is made up of 14 amino acids. Trimming took 5 bases from V and 4 from J, leaving 14 bases between them.

The rearrangement joins TRBV28 to TRBJ2-1; D is ambiguous. The CDR3 has 12 amino acids. Germline CDR1 and CDR2: MDHEN and SYDVKM. V gave up 2 bases and J gave up 4 bases, with 3 bases separating them. In nucleotides, the CDR3 is TGTGCCAGCAGTTTAGAGTACAATGAGCAGTTCTTC. Translated: CASSLEYNEQFF.

CDR3 sequence reads: CAISEPLGERERAGELFF. The CDR3 coding sequence is TGTGCCATCAGTGAGCCCCTTGGCGAGCGGGAGAGGGCCGGGGAGCTGTTTTTT. The chain couples TRBV10-3 to TRBJ2-2, with TRBD2 matching 8 bases. The CDR3 contains 18 residues. Trimming cost V 2 bases and J 6 bases; bases outside gene matches: 14. The germline V gene has CDR1 ENHRY and CDR2 SYGVKD.

The genes are TRBV5-8 and TRBJ1-4; D ambiguous. CDR1 and CDR2 from the germline V gene are SGHTS and YDEGEE. V was pared by 0 bases and J by 4 bases, with 10 bases between. The CDR3 runs to 15 residues. CDR3: CASSLVGSRNEKLFF. The CDR3 DNA reads as TGTGCCAGCAGCTTGGTCGGGTCACGTAATGAAAAACTGTTTTTT.

The V gene is TRBV15, the J gene TRBJ2-7; 7 nucleotides align to TRBD2. The germline CDR1 and CDR2 sequences are LNHNV and YYDKDF (reference sequence). This CDR3 has 13 residues. V gave up 1 base and J gave up 7 bases; unmatched junction bases: 4. CDR3 region: CATSRANGGEQYF. The CDR3 DNA sequence: TGTGCCACCAGCAGAGCAAACGGGGGGGAGCAGTACTTC.

The chain links TRBV5-1 to TRBJ2-1; 7 bases match TRBD2. The length of the CDR3 is 15 residues. The germline gives CDR1 SGHRS, CDR2 YFSETQ. The trim removed 3 bases at V and 5 bases at J, leaving 8 bases unmatched. In nucleotides, the CDR3 is TGCGCCAGCAGCTCCTCTAGCGGCAACGACAATGAGCAGTTCTTC. Translation: CASSSSSGNDNEQFF.

CDR3 loop: CASSPDRVGGELFF. The CDR3, as DNA: TGTGCCAGCAGCCCAGACAGGGTCGGCGGGGAGCTGTTTTTT. The rearrangement links TRBV11-2 to TRBJ2-2; TRBD1 matches at 7 bases. Losses at the gene ends were 5 bases for V and 7 bases for J; bases not matched to a gene: 7. The germline V gene has CDR1 SGHAT and CDR2 FQNNGV. This CDR3 has 14 amino acids. The full variable domain, in which reference TRBV11-2 and TRBJ2-2 provide the parts outside the CDR3, is EAGVAQSPRYKIIEKRQSVAFWCNPISGHATLYWYQQILGQGPKLLIQFQNNGVVDDSQLPKDRFSAERLKGVDSTLKIQPAKLEDSAVYLCASSPDRVGGELFFGEGSRLTVL.

V usage is TRBV7-2 and J usage is TRBJ1-5, with a possible D match to TRBD1 (5 bases). The ends were cut back, 7 bases at V and 9 bases at J, with 16 bases in the middle. The CDR3 is 13 residues long. CDR1 is SGHTA and CDR2 is FQGNSA in the germline V gene. The CDR3 DNA reads as TGTGCCAGCAAGGCCGGGACCCAGGGGCCCCAGCATTTT. It is translated as CASKAGTQGPQHF.

The chain employs TRBV11-2 and TRBJ2-3, with D possibly matching TRBD2 (7 bases). The V end lost 2 bases, the J end lost 4 bases, and 13 bases lay between the germline ends. There are 15 residues in the CDR3. CDR1 is SGHAT and CDR2 is FQNNGV in the germline V gene. In DNA form, the CDR3 reads TGTGCCAGCAGCTTAAGGTGGGGGGGCGCAGATACGCAGTATTTT. Protein product: CASSLRWGGADTQYF.

This clone was found a few times. Written as DNA, the CDR3 is TGTGCCAGCAGAGGGACGGAAATCAGTACCCAGCATTTT. This gives the protein CASRGTEISTQHF. The J gene is TRBJ1-5, the V gene TRBV6-5, with D possibly being TRBD1 (5 bases). V was shortened by 6 bases and J by 11 bases, with 17 bases between the two germline ends. The CDR3 has 13 amino acids. Germline CDR1 is MNHEY and CDR2 is SVGAGI.

The chain couples TRBV18 to TRBJ1-5, with D perhaps matching TRBD1 (6 bases). Germline V gene sequence: CDR1 KGHSH, CDR2 LQKENI. Trimming removed 3 bases at V and 6 bases at J, with 18 bases between. The length of the CDR3 is 16 residues. The CDR3 nucleotides are TGTGCCAGCTCACCTAGGGGGACCGCTTCAGGTCAGCCCCAGCATTTT. Its protein is CASSPRGTASGQPQHF.

The chain recombines TRBV5-1 with TRBJ1-2, with a weak D call TRBD1 (5 bases). CDR1 and CDR2 (germline): SGHRS, YFSETQ. CDR3 length equals 13 residues. Trimming stripped 3 bases from V and 5 bases from J, with 11 bases between. The CDR3 spells CASSSGTPYGYTF. Written as DNA, the CDR3 is TGCGCCAGCAGCTCCGGGACCCCATATGGCTACACCTTC.

The rearrangement joins TRBV30 to TRBJ2-7, with D possibly being TRBD2 (6 bases). Germline assignment: CDR1 GTSNPN and CDR2 SVGIG (reference sequence). The length of the CDR3 is 12 residues. V was clipped by 4 bases and J by 5 bases, with 12 bases between them. The CDR3 bases are TGTGCCTGGAACTTGGCGGGGAACGAGCAGTACTTC. As protein: CAWNLAGNEQYF.